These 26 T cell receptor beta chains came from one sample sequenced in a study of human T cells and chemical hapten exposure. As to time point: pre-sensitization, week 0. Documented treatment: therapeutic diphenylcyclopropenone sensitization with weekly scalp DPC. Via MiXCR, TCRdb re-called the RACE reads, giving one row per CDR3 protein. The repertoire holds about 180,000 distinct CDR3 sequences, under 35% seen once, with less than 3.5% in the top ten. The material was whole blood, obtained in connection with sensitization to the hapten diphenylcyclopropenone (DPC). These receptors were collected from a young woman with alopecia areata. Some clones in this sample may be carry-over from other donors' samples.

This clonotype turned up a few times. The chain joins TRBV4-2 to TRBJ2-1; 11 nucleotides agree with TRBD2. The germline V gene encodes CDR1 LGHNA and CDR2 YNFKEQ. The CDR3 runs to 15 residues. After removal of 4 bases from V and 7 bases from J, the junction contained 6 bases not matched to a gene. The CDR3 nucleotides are TGTGCCAGCAGCCGTAGCGGGGGGGCCTCGAATGAGCAGTTCTTC. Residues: CASSRSGGASNEQFF.

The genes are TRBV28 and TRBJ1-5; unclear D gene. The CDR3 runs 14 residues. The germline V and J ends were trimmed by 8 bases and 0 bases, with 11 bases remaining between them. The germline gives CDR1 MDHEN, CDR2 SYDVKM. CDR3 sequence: CASYSGYSNQPQHF. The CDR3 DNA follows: TGTGCCAGCTATAGCGGATATAGCAATCAGCCCCAGCATTTT.

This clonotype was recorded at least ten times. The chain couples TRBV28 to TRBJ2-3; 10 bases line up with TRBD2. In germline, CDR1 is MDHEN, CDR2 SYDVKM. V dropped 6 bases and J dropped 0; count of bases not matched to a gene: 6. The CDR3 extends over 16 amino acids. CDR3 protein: CASSHGLADSTDTQYF. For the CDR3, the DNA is TGTGCCAGCAGCCATGGACTAGCGGATAGCACAGATACGCAGTATTTT.

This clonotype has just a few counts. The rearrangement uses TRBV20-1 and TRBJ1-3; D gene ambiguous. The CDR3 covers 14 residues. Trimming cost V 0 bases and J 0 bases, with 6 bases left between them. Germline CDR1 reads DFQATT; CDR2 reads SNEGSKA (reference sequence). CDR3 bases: TGCAGTGCTAGAGATGCTAGCTCTGGAAACACCATATATTTT. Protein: CSARDASSGNTIYF.

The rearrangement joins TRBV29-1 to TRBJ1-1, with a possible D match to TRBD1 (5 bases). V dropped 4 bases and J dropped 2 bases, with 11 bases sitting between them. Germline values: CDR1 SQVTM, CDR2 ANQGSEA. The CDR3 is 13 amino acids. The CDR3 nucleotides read TGCAGCGTTGGTCTACAGGTTAACACTGAAGCTTTCTTT. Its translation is CSVGLQVNTEAFF.

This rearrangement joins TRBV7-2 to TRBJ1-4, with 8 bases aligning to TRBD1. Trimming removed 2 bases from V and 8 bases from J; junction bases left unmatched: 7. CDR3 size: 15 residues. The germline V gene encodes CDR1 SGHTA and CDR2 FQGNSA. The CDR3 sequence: CASSLKDRVHEKLFF. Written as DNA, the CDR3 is TGTGCCAGCAGCTTAAAGGACAGGGTCCACGAAAAACTGTTTTTT.

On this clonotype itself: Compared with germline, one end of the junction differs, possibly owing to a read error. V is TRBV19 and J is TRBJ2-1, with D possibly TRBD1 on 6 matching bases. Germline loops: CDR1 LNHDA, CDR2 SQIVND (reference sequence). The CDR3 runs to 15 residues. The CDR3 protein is CASSPRAGAYNKQFF. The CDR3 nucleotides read TGTGCCAGTAGTCCAAGGGCAGGGGCCTACAATAAGCAGTTCTTC.

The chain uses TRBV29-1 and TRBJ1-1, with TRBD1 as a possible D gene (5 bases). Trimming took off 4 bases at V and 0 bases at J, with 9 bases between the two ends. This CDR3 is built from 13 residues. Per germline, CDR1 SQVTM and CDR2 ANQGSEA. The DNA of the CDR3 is TGCAGCGTTGGGACAAACATGAACACTGAAGCTTTCTTT. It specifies CSVGTNMNTEAFF.

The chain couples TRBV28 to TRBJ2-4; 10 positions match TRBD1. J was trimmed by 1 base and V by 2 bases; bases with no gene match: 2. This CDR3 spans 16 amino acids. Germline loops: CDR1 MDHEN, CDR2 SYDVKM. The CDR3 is CASSLDRGLAKNIQYF. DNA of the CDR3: TGTGCCAGCAGTTTAGACAGGGGGCTCGCCAAAAACATTCAGTACTTC.

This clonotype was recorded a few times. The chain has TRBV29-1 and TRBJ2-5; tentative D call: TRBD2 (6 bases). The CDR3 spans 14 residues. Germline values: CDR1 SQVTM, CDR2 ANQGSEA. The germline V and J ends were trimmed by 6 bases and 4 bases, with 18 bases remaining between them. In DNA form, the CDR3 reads TGCAGCGTGGAAAGCAACGGGAGTCCAGAGACCCAGTACTTC. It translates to CSVESNGSPETQYF.

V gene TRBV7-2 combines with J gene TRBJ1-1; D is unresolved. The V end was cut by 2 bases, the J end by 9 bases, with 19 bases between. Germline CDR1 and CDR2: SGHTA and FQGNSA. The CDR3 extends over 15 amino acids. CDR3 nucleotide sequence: TGTGCCAGCAGCTTATTCCGTGACGTAACCCGGAAAGCTTTCTTT. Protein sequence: CASSLFRDVTRKAFF.

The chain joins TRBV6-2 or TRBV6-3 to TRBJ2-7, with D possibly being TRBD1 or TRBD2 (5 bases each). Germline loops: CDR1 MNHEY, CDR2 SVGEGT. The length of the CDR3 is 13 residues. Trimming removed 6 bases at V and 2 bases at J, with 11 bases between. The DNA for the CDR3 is TGTGCCAGCAGGAGGGACGGAACCTACGAGCAGTACTTC. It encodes CASRRDGTYEQYF.

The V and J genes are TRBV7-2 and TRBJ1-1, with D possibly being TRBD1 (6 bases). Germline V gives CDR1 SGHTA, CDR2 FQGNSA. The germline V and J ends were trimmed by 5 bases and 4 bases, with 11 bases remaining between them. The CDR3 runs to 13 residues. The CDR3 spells CASSLNRATEAFF. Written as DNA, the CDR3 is TGTGCCAGCAGCCTCAACAGGGCCACTGAAGCTTTCTTT.

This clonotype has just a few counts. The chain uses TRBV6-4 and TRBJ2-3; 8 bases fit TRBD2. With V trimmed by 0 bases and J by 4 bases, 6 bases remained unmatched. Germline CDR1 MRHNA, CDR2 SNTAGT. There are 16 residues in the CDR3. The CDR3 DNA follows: TGTGCCAGCAGTGACTCCGGGACTAGTGGTTCAGATACGCAGTATTTT. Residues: CASSDSGTSGSDTQYF.

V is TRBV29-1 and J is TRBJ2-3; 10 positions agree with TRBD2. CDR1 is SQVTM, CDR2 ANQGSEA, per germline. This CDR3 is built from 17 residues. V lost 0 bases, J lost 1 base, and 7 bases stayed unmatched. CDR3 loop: CSVEDPGGTSGTDTQYF. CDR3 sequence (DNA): TGCAGCGTTGAAGATCCGGGAGGGACTAGCGGCACAGATACGCAGTATTTT.

Here the CDR3 DNA reads TGTGCCAGCAGTTCCCGCCTGGAGAAAACGAACACCGGGGAGCTGTTTTTT. This gives the protein CASSSRLEKTNTGELFF. This sequence joins TRBV6-5 and TRBJ2-2; D not resolved. From germline, CDR1 is MNHEY and CDR2 SVGAGI. The CDR3 is 17 residues long. V was trimmed by 4 bases and J by 0 bases, leaving 15 bases between them.

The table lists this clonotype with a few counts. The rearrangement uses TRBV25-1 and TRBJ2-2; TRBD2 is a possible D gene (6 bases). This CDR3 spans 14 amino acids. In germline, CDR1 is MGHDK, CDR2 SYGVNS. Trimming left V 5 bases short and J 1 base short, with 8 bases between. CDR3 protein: CASSLAVNTGELFF. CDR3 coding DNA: TGTGCCAGCAGTTTAGCGGTGAACACCGGGGAGCTGTTTTTT.

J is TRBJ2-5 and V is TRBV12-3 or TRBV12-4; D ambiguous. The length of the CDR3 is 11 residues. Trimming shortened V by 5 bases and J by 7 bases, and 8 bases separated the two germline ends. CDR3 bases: TGTGCCAGCAGTGGCTTACGGACCCAGTACTTC. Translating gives CASSGLRTQYF.

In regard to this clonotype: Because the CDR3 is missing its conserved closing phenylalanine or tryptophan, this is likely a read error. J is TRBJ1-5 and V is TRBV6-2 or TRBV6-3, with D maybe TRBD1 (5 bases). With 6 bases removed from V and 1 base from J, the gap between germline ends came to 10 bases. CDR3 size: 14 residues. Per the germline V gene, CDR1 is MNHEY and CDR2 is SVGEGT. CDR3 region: CASSTSGSNQPQHL. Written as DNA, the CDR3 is TGTGCCAGCAGCACCTCAGGGAGCAATCAGCCCCAGCATCTT.

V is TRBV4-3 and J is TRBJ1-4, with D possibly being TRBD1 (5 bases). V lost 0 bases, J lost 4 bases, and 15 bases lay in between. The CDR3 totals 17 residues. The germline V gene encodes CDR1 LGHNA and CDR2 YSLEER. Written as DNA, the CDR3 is TGCGCCAGCAGCCAAGATGTCAGACAGTCGATTAATGAAAAACTGTTTTTT. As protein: CASSQDVRQSINEKLFF.

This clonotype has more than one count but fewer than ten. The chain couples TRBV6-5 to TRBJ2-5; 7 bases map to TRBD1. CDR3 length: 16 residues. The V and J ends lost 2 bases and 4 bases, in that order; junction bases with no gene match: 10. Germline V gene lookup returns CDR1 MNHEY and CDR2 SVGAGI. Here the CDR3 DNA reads TGTGCCAGCAGTTACGGACAGGAGACAGGAGTAGAGACCCAGTACTTC. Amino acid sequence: CASSYGQETGVETQYF.

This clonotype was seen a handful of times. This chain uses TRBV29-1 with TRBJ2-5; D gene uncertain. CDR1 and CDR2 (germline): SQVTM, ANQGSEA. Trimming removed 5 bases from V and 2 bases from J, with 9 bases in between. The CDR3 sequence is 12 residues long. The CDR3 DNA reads TGCAGCGTTCTCGGCGGACAAGAGACCCAGTACTTC. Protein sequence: CSVLGGQETQYF.

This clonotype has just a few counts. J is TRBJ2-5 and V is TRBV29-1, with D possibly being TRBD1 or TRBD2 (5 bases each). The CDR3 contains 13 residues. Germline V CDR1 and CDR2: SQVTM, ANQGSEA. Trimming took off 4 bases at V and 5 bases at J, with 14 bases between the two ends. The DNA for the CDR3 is TGCAGCGTTGCGGCTCTAGAGGGGGAGACCCAGTACTTC. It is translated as CSVAALEGETQYF.

Here the CDR3 reads CSHSTGGGEQYF. Here the CDR3 DNA reads TGCAGCCACTCGACAGGGGGCGGCGAGCAGTACTTC. This chain joins TRBV29-1 and TRBJ2-7; 10 nucleotides align to TRBD1. Germline V lookup: CDR1 SQVTM, CDR2 ANQGSEA. The length of the CDR3 is 12 residues. Germline trimming cut 8 bases from V and 6 bases from J; bases unmatched to any gene: 7.

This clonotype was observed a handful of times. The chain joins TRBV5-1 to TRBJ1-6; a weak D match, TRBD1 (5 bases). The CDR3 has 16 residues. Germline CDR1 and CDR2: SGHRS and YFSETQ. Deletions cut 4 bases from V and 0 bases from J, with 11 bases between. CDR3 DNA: TGCGCCAGCAGCCGGGACGGAAGCTCCTATAATTCACCCCTCCACTTT. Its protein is CASSRDGSSYNSPLHF. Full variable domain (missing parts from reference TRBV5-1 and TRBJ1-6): KAGVTQTPRYLIKTRGQQVTLSCSPISGHRSVSWYQQTPGQGLQFLFEYFSETQRNKGNFPGRFSGRQFSNSRSEMNVSTLELGDSALYLCASSRDGSSYNSPLHFGNGTRLTVT.

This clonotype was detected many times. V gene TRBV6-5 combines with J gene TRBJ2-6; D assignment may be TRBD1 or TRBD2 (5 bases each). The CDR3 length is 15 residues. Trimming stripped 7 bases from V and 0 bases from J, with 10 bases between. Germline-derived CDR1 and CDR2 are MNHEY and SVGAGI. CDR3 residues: CASNEGSSGANVLTF. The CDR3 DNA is TGTGCCAGCAACGAGGGGAGCTCTGGGGCCAACGTCCTGACTTTC.